This T cell receptor (beta chain) was identified during a study of T cell responses to AZD1222 COVID-19 vaccine (dated by TCRdb to the early 2020s). Study-level background: TCR sequencing covered some 240 trial participants: 200 to 220 given two doses of AZD1222 and around 26 given two doses of MenACWY control vaccine. Trial participants were enrolled into age subgroups of 18-55, 56-69 and 70-plus years, which contained about 150, 28 and 57 TCR-sequenced participants, respectively.

A remark on this clone: Its antigen remains unidentified. No base quality information exists; no much larger clone differs at one position.

In the paper's terms, the time point label means: about 28 days (+/-7) after the second vaccine dose. AZD1222 recipients whose second dose came at about 4 weeks and those whose second dose came at about 12 weeks were combined into one group, since spike-specific TCR depth and breadth did not differ between the two schedules. The vaccinee samples were drawn from two UK trials, COV001 and COV002, one of which was a single-blind randomized controlled phase 2/3 trial testing AZD1222 (ChAdOx1 nCoV-19) in healthy adults. For TCRbeta chain sequencing, PBMC samples were collected from trial participants at day 0 and at day 28 after the second dose. From cysteine to phenylalanine, the CDR3 is 15 amino acids long. Only the CDR3 DNA is retained, 45 bases long and in frame from the first base. Compared with germline, V lacks 2 bases and J lacks 7 bases; bases without a gene match: 8. Taken from the germline V gene, the CDR1 and CDR2 loops are SNHLY and FYNNEI.

The CDR3 regions of human TCRbeta chains were analyzed by immunosequencing. On the authors' methods: Repertoire TCRs were checked for matches against a reference library of SARS-CoV-2-specific TCRs that had been generated using the MIRA antigen-specificity platform. Breadth was defined as the fraction of unique TCRs that were SARS-CoV-2-associated, and depth was defined as the fraction of total T cells that were SARS-CoV-2-associated. Each spike-specific TCR was assigned to its reactive spike region and to a CD4 or CD8 class using the MIRA data. Log10-transformed breadth and depth values were compared by one-way ANOVA with Sidak's multiple comparisons tests. TCRdb limited this immuneACCESS table to in-frame rearrangements with V and J called. A share of clones is missing; checked studies link under half to unresolved V genes, and the rest is unexplained. V and J calls plus clone size are reproduced from that table; the DNA served to infer D and trimming. For this sample there are roughly 150,000 clones; around 85% appear just once. In total, the top ten clones hold 0.85% to 1.1% of the sample.

General study outcomes and caveats: Participants were mostly white British, with more females than males. The authors suggested clonal diversity may have been underestimated. The 56-69-year group was small, and its depth increase did not reach significance, likely because of low power. Conclusions about previously exposed vaccinees are limited, since just five to seven AZD1222 recipients were seropositive for SARS-CoV-2 at baseline. Because no samples from the day 14 peak response were available, repertoires could be characterized only after the peak T cell response. The vaccine-associated CD4 TCRs covered the entire spike protein, and the dominant responses fell in regions 160-218 and 743-854. Reportedly, close to half of the unique spike-specific TCRs recognized epitopes lying outside the regions that are mutated in the B.1.351 and B.1.1.7 variants. After two AZD1222 doses, both the breadth and the depth of spike-specific TCRs were significantly higher than at day 0 and than in MenACWY recipients.

The receptor chain draws on TRBV2 and TRBJ2-1; 7 central bases correspond to TRBD2. Sequencing used peripheral blood, obtained 28 days after the second AZD1222 dose. This TCR was recovered from an adult who received the AZD1222 COVID-19 vaccine. The CDR3 protein is CASSELRGGNNEQFF. The DNA is TGTGCCAGCAGTGAACTTCGCGGGGGAAATAATGAGCAGTTCTTC. Reference TRBV2 and TRBJ2-1 genes cover what lies past the CDR3, so the full variable domain is EPEVTQTPSHQVTQMGQEVILRCVPISNHLYFYWYRQILGQKVEFLVSFYNNEISEKSEIFDDQFSVERPDGSNFTLKIRSTKLEDSAMYFCASSELRGGNNEQFFGPGTRLTVL.